These 3 T cell receptor beta chains originate from one sample sequenced in a study of cytomegalovirus exposure and HLA in healthy donors. 60 Vbeta and 13 Jbeta primers were used in PCR. Sequencing used immunoSEQ multiplex PCR; TCRdb keeps in-frame clones, though not all of them. The data show 180,000 or so clones, 70% to 80% seen once. Sequences were obtained from PBMCs. Every receptor here comes from a man between 18 and 35 years old in good health and CMV-seronegative.

This sequence joins TRBV15 and TRBJ2-5; weak D call: TRBD1 (6 bases). This CDR3 is 15 amino acids long. The ends were cut back, 0 bases at V and 5 bases at J, with 13 bases in the middle. The germline CDR1 and CDR2 sequences are LNHNV and YYDKDF (reference sequence). The chain's CDR3 is CATSRDPGAEETQYF. CDR3 bases: TGTGCCACCAGCAGAGATCCAGGGGCAGAGGAGACCCAGTACTTC.

As regards this clone: This same CDR3 is encoded by further DNA sequences in the sample. This rearrangement joins TRBV9 to TRBJ2-3; tentatively, D is TRBD2 (5 bases). The V and J ends lost 3 bases and 0 bases respectively, with 5 bases between them. The germline V gene has CDR1 SGDLS and CDR2 YYNGEE. This CDR3 region has 13 residues. This chain's CDR3 is CASSGTSTDTQYF. DNA for the CDR3: TGTGCCAGCAGCGGGACTAGCACAGATACGCAGTATTTT.

The rearrangement links TRBV4-2 to TRBJ2-7, with D possibly TRBD2 on 5 matching bases. The ends were cut back, 3 bases at V and 3 bases at J, with 12 bases in the middle. The CDR3 totals 14 residues. Germline V lookup: CDR1 LGHNA, CDR2 YNFKEQ. CDR3 DNA sequence: TGTGCCAGCAGCCAGGAGAGCGGAAGCTACGAGCAGTACTTC. Translation: CASSQESGSYEQYF.